The present T cell receptor beta chain was sequenced within a study of blood T cell repertoires in COVID-19 (TCRdb year 2020). For the study in its entirety: Collaborator samples came from the United States, Italy and Spain and covered acute and convalescent phases of COVID-19. The material from the prospective study consisted of cDNA or gDNA derived from T cells, B-cell-depleted T cells, or PBMCs. The dataset comprised deeply sampled blood TCRbeta repertoires from subjects exposed to, actively infected with, or recovered from COVID-19. The repertoires were released in a freely available public database meant as a resource for research on the immune response to SARS-CoV-2. Samples were obtained from the ongoing ImmuneRACE study (first 160 participants) and from 1,200 or so subjects provided by 6 global collaborators. The sample metadata nearly always contained a de-identified subject ID, COVID-19 status, age in years and sex. HLA class I and class II types, where available, came from metadata supplied by the sample provider rather than from assay-based typing.

The immunoSEQ Assay, a bias-controlled multiplex PCR, was used to amplify TCRbeta CDR3 regions from genomic DNA. In the original analysis: Nucleated cell counts per sample were estimated from amplification of reference gene primers within the assay. Sequence reads were collapsed and filtered to measure the absolute abundance of every unique TCRbeta CDR3 rearrangement. Productive Simpson clonality was computed per sample as the square root of Simpson's diversity index over productive rearrangements. Held by TCRdb, this immuneACCESS table contains in-frame sequences only and omits some clones. Under half of the omission traces to an unresolved V gene where checked; the cause of the rest is unknown. For V, J and clone size, that table is used; D and trimming come from the DNA. For this sample there are around 120,000 clones; 80% appear just once. The biggest ten clones account for more than 20% of the sample.

The collaborating institutions used their own protocols to collect whole blood in K2EDTA tubes. For TCRbeta analysis, collaborators shipped samples as frozen whole blood, isolated PBMCs, or DNA extracted from either of those sample types. This clone was seen once. It has no known antigen specificity. No base-level quality is on record; no much larger clone is a single base apart. Via the germline V gene, CDR1 is SNHLY and CDR2 FYNNEI. V is cut by 2 bases and J by 2 bases, and the space between the germline ends is 6 bases. Inclusive of the bounding cysteine and phenylalanine, the CDR3 is 13 residues long. Only CDR3 DNA is held: 39 bases, read in frame from base 1. Paper-wide results and their limitations: The amount of clinical and demographic metadata varied by source and participant and was provided uncurated.

The receptor's source is a human donor in a cohort sampled during active COVID-19. The sequenced sample was peripheral blood. The sequence is built from TRBV2 and TRBJ2-5, with no confident D gene call. The nucleotide sequence reads as follows: TGTGCCAGCAGTGAATCACAGCAAGAGACCCAGTACTTC. This encodes CASSESQQETQYF.